The 21 T cell receptor beta chains below come from one sample, sequenced in a study of T cells in Graves' hyperthyroidism and ophthalmopathy. RNA transcripts were the template for amplifying TCR beta CDR3 regions. TCR CDR3 regions were first amplified by RT-PCR with HTBI primers. TCRdb independently ran MiXCR on the multiplex PCR reads; one entry per CDR3 protein. The data hold roughly 130,000 distinct CDR3 sequences, with approximately 20% observed a single time. Material: blood. These receptors all come from a woman aged 50 to 60 with Graves' hyperthyroidism that later progressed to Graves' ophthalmopathy.

This clonotype was recorded at least ten times. The V call is TRBV28, the J call TRBJ1-1; no clear D. CDR3 length: 14 residues. Germline V lookup: CDR1 MDHEN, CDR2 SYDVKM. V was clipped by 7 bases and J by 4 bases, with 16 bases between them. The CDR3 reads CASTSPGRFTEAFF. In nucleotides, the CDR3 is TGTGCCAGCACCTCCCCTGGGCGGTTCACTGAAGCTTTCTTT.

The sample holds many counts of this clonotype. V and J are TRBV28 and TRBJ1-5; 9 positions agree with TRBD1. The germline V gene has CDR1 MDHEN and CDR2 SYDVKM. The CDR3 spans 15 residues. Trimming cost V 5 bases and J 5 bases; bases outside gene matches: 7. CDR3 sequence (DNA): TGTGCCAGCAGTCCACTAAGGGACAGGGATCAGCCCCAGCATTTT. It is translated as CASSPLRDRDQPQHF.

This rearrangement joins TRBV20-1 to TRBJ2-7; the D is unclear. Germline V gene sequence: CDR1 DFQATT, CDR2 SNEGSKA (reference sequence). Trimming cost V 7 bases and J 5 bases, with 12 bases left between them. The CDR3 has 11 amino acids. DNA of the CDR3: TGCAGTGTTCCCGGGCCCGACGAGCAGTACGTC. Protein product: CSVPGPDEQYV.

The V call is TRBV30, the J call TRBJ2-3; D call uncertain. CDR3 length: 10 residues. Looked up from germline, CDR1 is GTSNPN and CDR2 is SVGIG (reference sequence). V lost 4 bases, J lost 6 bases, and 5 bases lay in between. CDR3 sequence (DNA): TGTGCCTGGAAGGTCGATACGCAGTATTTT. Its translation: CAWKVDTQYF.

This chain links TRBV19 with TRBJ2-1; TRBD2 aligns across 7 bases. V shed 3 bases, J shed 9 bases, and the junction held 14 bases outside the gene matches. Germline-derived CDR1 and CDR2 are LNHDA and SQIVND (reference sequence). The CDR3 length is 16 residues. The CDR3 region is CASSMGRAGARLEQFF. Here the CDR3 DNA reads TGTGCCAGTAGTATGGGACGGGCGGGAGCTAGGCTTGAGCAGTTCTTC.

This clonotype was observed many times. The chain joins TRBV2 to TRBJ1-4; maybe TRBD1 (6 bases). The germline V gene has CDR1 SNHLY and CDR2 FYNNEI. Trimming took 7 bases from V and 6 from J, leaving 15 bases between them. The CDR3 sequence is 14 residues long. CDR3 in DNA: TGTGCCAGCACCGCGGGACAAGTCGATGAAAAACTGTTTTTT. Amino acids: CASTAGQVDEKLFF.

This clonotype was observed many times. The chain recombines TRBV29-1 with TRBJ1-1; D ambiguous. The V end lost 0 bases, the J end lost 4 bases, and 9 bases lay between the germline ends. This CDR3 has 13 residues. Germline CDR1 is SQVTM and CDR2 is ANQGSEA. Here the CDR3 reads CSVEDRRATEAFF. CDR3 nucleotide sequence: TGCAGCGTTGAAGATCGAAGGGCCACTGAAGCTTTCTTT. The complete variable domain, with remaining parts taken from reference TRBV29-1 and TRBJ1-1, reads SAVISQKPSRDICQRGTSLTIQCQVDSQVTMMFWYRQQPGQSLTLIATANQGSEATYESGFVIDKFPISRPNLTFSTLTVSNMSPEDSSIYLCSVEDRRATEAFFGQGTRLTVV.

Regarding this clonotype: A read error may be the cause here, since a much bigger clone is one base away. This chain links TRBV29-1 with TRBJ2-2; 7 positions agree with TRBD2. Germline CDR1 SQVTM, CDR2 ANQGSEA. The CDR3 loop spans 15 amino acids. Trimming cost V 6 bases and J 1 base; bases outside gene matches: 8. The CDR3 sequence: CSVGGMGRNTGELFF. The CDR3 DNA reads as TGCAGCGTCGGGGGGATGGGCAGGAACACCGGGGAGCTGTTTTTT.

The chain combines TRBV6-2 or TRBV6-3 with TRBJ2-2; D uncertain. CDR1 and CDR2 (germline): MNHEY, SVGEGT. This CDR3 contains 16 residues. Trimming stripped 6 bases from V and 4 bases from J, with 18 bases between. CDR3 nucleotide sequence: TGTGCCAGCAGCTTAACTACACCTTTGGGCACCGGGGAGCTGTTTTTT. Amino acid sequence: CASSLTTPLGTGELFF.

The V and J genes are TRBV7-2 and TRBJ2-2; D uncertain. The V gene lost 5 bases and the J gene lost 6 bases, with 7 bases spanning the gap. CDR3 size: 12 residues. The germline gives CDR1 SGHTA, CDR2 FQGNSA. This chain's CDR3 is CASSPSSGELFF. DNA for the CDR3: TGTGCCAGCAGCCCCTCCTCCGGGGAGCTGTTTTTT.

This clonotype was counted many times. The chain joins TRBV3-1 to TRBJ2-7; 8 nucleotides align to TRBD1. CDR3 length: 15 residues. Germline V gives CDR1 LGHDT, CDR2 YNNKEL (reference sequence). Unmatched junction bases numbered 7, after V lost 1 base and J lost 5 bases. Here the CDR3 DNA reads TGTGCCAGCAGCCAAGGGACAGGGCTAAAGAACGAGCAGTACTTC. Protein sequence: CASSQGTGLKNEQYF.

This clonotype was detected ten times or more. The rearrangement links TRBV18 to TRBJ1-1, with 9 nucleotides matching TRBD1. Germline CDR1 KGHSH, CDR2 LQKENI. The CDR3 consists of 15 residues. The V segment lost 3 bases and the J segment 6 bases; nucleotides outside the gene matches: 8. In nucleotides, the CDR3 is TGTGCCAGCTCACCGACCGGGACAGGGAAGGCTGAAGCTTTCTTT. Residues: CASSPTGTGKAEAFF.

This clonotype was seen at least ten times. The chain uses TRBV28 and TRBJ2-3; 8 bases are a match to TRBD2. The germline V gene encodes CDR1 MDHEN and CDR2 SYDVKM. The CDR3 spans 14 residues. After removal of 8 bases from V and 2 bases from J, the junction contained 6 bases not matched to a gene. The CDR3 nucleotides are TGTGCCAGCCGAACTAGCGGCAACACAGATACGCAGTATTTT. It translates to CASRTSGNTDTQYF.

This clonotype has at least ten counts. The chain couples TRBV11-2 to TRBJ2-1; D uncertain. The CDR3 totals 15 residues. Germline CDR1 SGHAT, CDR2 FQNNGV. Deletions cut 5 bases from V and 0 bases from J, with 11 bases between. The CDR3: CASSDRKSSYNEQFF. The CDR3 coding sequence is TGTGCCAGCAGCGATCGCAAGAGCTCCTACAATGAGCAGTTCTTC.

This clonotype appeared many times. The genes are TRBV7-2 and TRBJ2-2; unclear D gene. Germline V CDR1 and CDR2: SGHTA, FQGNSA. There are 13 residues in the CDR3. The V end was cut by 3 bases, the J end by 6 bases, with 8 bases between. DNA of the CDR3: TGTGCCAGCAGCTTCTCCAACCCCGGGGAGCTGTTTTTT. This sequence encodes CASSFSNPGELFF.

This clonotype occurred a few times. The V and J genes are TRBV6-1 and TRBJ1-1; weak D call: TRBD1 (5 bases). CDR1 and CDR2 (germline): MNHNS, SASEGT. Trimming removed 7 bases from V and 7 bases from J, with 10 bases in between. The length of the CDR3 is 11 residues. CDR3 sequence reads: CASTRQNEAFF. CDR3 DNA sequence: TGTGCCAGCACCAGACAGAATGAAGCTTTCTTT.

This clonotype has a count of ten or more. The chain has TRBV20-1 and TRBJ2-7, with D unresolved. There are 12 residues in the CDR3. The germline CDR1 and CDR2 sequences are DFQATT and SNEGSKA (reference sequence). Trimming shortened V by 6 bases and J by 0 bases, and 9 bases separated the two germline ends. The CDR3 here is CSAKQNSYEQYF. CDR3 coding DNA: TGCAGTGCGAAGCAAAACTCCTACGAGCAGTACTTC.

This clonotype was counted many times. V usage is TRBV30 and J usage is TRBJ2-5, with TRBD1 identical over 7 bases. The CDR3 runs 15 residues. Looked up from germline, CDR1 is GTSNPN and CDR2 is SVGIG (reference sequence). Trimming took 3 bases from V and 5 from J; bases not matched to a gene: 12. The CDR3 reads CAWSVATGWVETQYF. CDR3 DNA sequence: TGTGCCTGGAGCGTCGCGACAGGGTGGGTGGAGACCCAGTACTTC.

This clonotype was counted at least ten times. The V and J genes are TRBV3-1 and TRBJ2-2; perhaps D is TRBD1 or TRBD2 (6 bases each). V was shortened by 5 bases and J by 3 bases, with 16 bases between the two germline ends. Germline loops: CDR1 LGHDT, CDR2 YNNKEL (reference sequence). The CDR3 covers 16 residues. Written as DNA, the CDR3 is TGTGCCAGCAGCTCCCTAAAAGGGGGGTACACCGGGGAGCTGTTTTTT. Translating gives CASSSLKGGYTGELFF.

CDR3 nucleotide sequence: TGTGCCAGTAGTATCAGACAGGTCGGGCAGCCCCAGCATTTT. This sequence encodes CASSIRQVGQPQHF. This chain connects TRBV19 to TRBJ1-5; D might be TRBD1 (6 bases). This CDR3 region has 14 residues. Looked up from germline, CDR1 is LNHDA and CDR2 is SQIVND (reference sequence). The V end was cut by 3 bases, the J end by 7 bases, with 13 bases between.

This clonotype was detected only a few times. The chain joins TRBV6-2 or TRBV6-3 to TRBJ1-1; TRBD1 aligns across 7 bases. Trimming removed 6 bases from V and 0 bases from J; junction bases left unmatched: 4. This CDR3 contains 14 residues. Germline assignment: CDR1 MNHEY and CDR2 SVGEGT. CDR3: CASRTGPLNTEAFF. The CDR3 region has the DNA TGTGCCAGCAGGACAGGGCCTTTGAACACTGAAGCTTTCTTT.